The subject of this entry is one TCR beta chain. The data are from a study of blood T cell repertoires in COVID-19. Turning to the study itself: The study drew acute and convalescent COVID-19 samples from the United States, Italy and Spain. Sample material is recorded as cDNA or gDNA derived from T cells, B-cell-depleted T cells, or PBMCs.

Original methodology: Estimation of nucleated cell counts was performed using reference gene primer amplification. The table came from immunoSEQ multiplex PCR; TCRdb's copy has only in-frame clones and leaves some out. That table is the source of V, J and clone size, and D and trimming were worked out from the DNA. The sample lists more than 45,000 clones, roughly nine tenths occurring once. The CDR3 totals 16 residues. The V and J ends lost 3 bases and 0 bases respectively, with 14 bases between them. Per the germline V gene, CDR1 is SGHRS and CDR2 is YFSETQ. The sequence was obtained from a man in his 70s with active COVID-19. The V and J genes are TRBV5-1 and TRBJ2-3, with a weak D call TRBD2 (6 bases). Sample: peripheral blood. The CDR3 DNA follows: TGCGCCAGCAGCTCGGGAGAGTTGGTTAGCACAGATACGCAGTATTTT. It is translated as CASSSGELVSTDTQYF.